This T cell receptor (beta chain) was identified during a study of T-cell reconstitution after alpha-beta-depleted transplantation in children. This CDR3 is 16 amino acids long. Germline V gene sequence: CDR1 LGHNA, CDR2 YNFKEQ. V lost 4 bases to trimming and J lost 7 bases; unmatched junction nucleotides: 10. Preparation of the TCRbeta library used unique molecular identifiers. TCRdb fed the PCR reads into MiXCR, producing one record per CDR3 protein. The repertoire holds about 500,000 distinct CDR3 sequences, with about 31% as singletons. This clonotype occurred a few times. Sequencing was performed on PBMCs from the stem cell graft donor, taken from the stem cell graft. The chain is built from TRBV4-2 and TRBJ2-1, with 10 nucleotides matching TRBD2. The clonotype comes from a human donor who donated a stem cell graft to a child with aplastic anemia. Here the CDR3 DNA reads TGTGCCAGCAGCCGAATGGGGACTAGCGAACGGAATGAGCAGTTCTTC. Translation gives CASSRMGTSERNEQFF.